This T cell receptor (beta chain) was found in a study of blood T cell repertoires in COVID-19. V was clipped by 7 bases and J by 3 bases; unmatched bases: 15. This CDR3 is 17 amino acids long. The V gene's germline CDR1 is SQVTM and CDR2 ANQGSEA. This table comes from immunoSEQ multiplex PCR, and its TCRdb copy is limited to in-frame clones, with some not included. Among 110,000 or so clones listed, roughly 79% were seen once. This sequence originates from a woman aged 70-85 years with acute or convalescent COVID-19. V and J are TRBV29-1 and TRBJ1-1; TRBD1 agrees at 12 bases. Sample: peripheral blood. The CDR3 spells CSATPGQGAQLHTEAFF. CDR3 in DNA: TGCAGCGCTACCCCGGGACAGGGGGCCCAGCTCCACACTGAAGCTTTCTTT.